The TCR beta chain described here comes from a study of cytomegalovirus exposure and HLA in healthy donors. V gave up 0 bases and J gave up 2 bases; unmatched junction bases: 4. CDR3 size: 17 residues. Germline V gene data show CDR1 as SGDLS and CDR2 as YYNGEE. With 60 Vbeta and 13 Jbeta primers, the PCR was carried out. The data were produced by immunoSEQ multiplex PCR, yet TCRdb's version contains in-frame clones alone and is incomplete. In the table there are about 59,000 clones, about four fifths of which are singletons. This chain uses TRBV9 with TRBJ2-7; TRBD2 agrees at 14 bases. The source of this sequence is a woman aged 40 to 50 in good health and CMV-seronegative. The sample consisted of PBMCs. This chain's CDR3 is CASSVGLAGGSAYEQYF. The CDR3 bases are TGTGCCAGCAGCGTAGGACTAGCGGGAGGGAGTGCCTACGAGCAGTACTTC.